This T cell receptor (beta chain) was profiled in a study of Graves' ophthalmopathy and Graves' hyperthyroidism. V lost 7 bases and J lost 4, with 16 bases in between. Germline V gene data show CDR1 as MDHEN and CDR2 as SYDVKM. This CDR3 contains 14 residues. This clonotype was counted between two and nine times. Amplification from RNA transcripts yielded the TCR beta CDR3 regions. After a first-round RT-PCR with HTBI primers, a second-round multiplex PCR was run. TCRdb re-called the multiplex PCR reads through MiXCR, storing one row per CDR3 protein. The data contain hundreds of thousands of distinct CDR3 sequences, 20% to 25% of them singletons.

This chain joins TRBV28 and TRBJ1-1; D remains unclear. This sequence originates from a woman aged 18 to 35 with stable Graves' hyperthyroidism. What was sequenced was peripheral blood. DNA for the CDR3: TGTGCCAGCAATATCGGAGGAAGCGGCACTGAAGCTTTCTTT. Protein product: CASNIGGSGTEAFF.